These T cell receptor beta chains were read from a single sample in a study of CD8 T cells in ankylosing spondylitis. TCRdb called the 5' RACE reads again in MiXCR, with one record for every CDR3 protein. This table has around 210,000 distinct CDR3 sequences, less than 9.5% appearing once. The sequenced sample consisted of blood, either unsorted or a sorted T cell fraction (not recorded which). The origin of the receptors is a female donor with ankylosing spondylitis or in good health (not recorded which). The CDR3 runs from the conserved cysteine through the conserved F or W. The order of the fields is V gene, clone size, D gene, J gene, CDR3 DNA, CDR3 protein. The D gene is left open where the match is weak. Rows give clone size only sometimes, using once, few, many, or a class for an expanded clone.

v_gene: TRBV12-3/TRBV12-4; abundance: many; d_gene: .; j_gene: TRBJ2-7; CDR3nt: TGTGCCAGCAGCCCGCGGGGCTCCTACGAGCAGTACTTC; CDR3aa: CASSPRGSYEQYF
v_gene: TRBV5-1; abundance: many; d_gene: .; j_gene: TRBJ1-3; CDR3nt: TGCGCCAGCAGCTTGAGGCAGGGGAGAGGAAACACCATATATTTT; CDR3aa: CASSLRQGRGNTIYF
v_gene: TRBV20-1; abundance: many; d_gene: TRBD2; j_gene: TRBJ2-1; CDR3nt: TGCAGTGCCCATCGGAGACTAGCGGGAGCCGTAGTACCCAATGAGCAGTTCTTC; CDR3aa: CSAHRRLAGAVVPNEQFF
v_gene: TRBV6-2/TRBV6-3; abundance: many; d_gene: .; j_gene: TRBJ2-2; CDR3nt: TGTGCCAGCAAGGGCCCAAACACCGGGGAGCTGTTTTTT; CDR3aa: CASKGPNTGELFF
v_gene: TRBV29-1; abundance: many; d_gene: TRBD2; j_gene: TRBJ2-5; CDR3nt: TGCAGCGTTGAGGTTTCCGGGAGGGGAGAGACCCAGTACTTC; CDR3aa: CSVEVSGRGETQYF
v_gene: TRBV12-3/TRBV12-4; abundance: many; d_gene: .; j_gene: TRBJ1-5; CDR3nt: TGTGCCAGCAGCCGGGGGGGGATCTATCAGCCCCAGCATTTT; CDR3aa: CASSRGGIYQPQHF
v_gene: TRBV7-2; abundance: few; d_gene: TRBD2; j_gene: TRBJ2-7; CDR3nt: TGTGCCAGCACCCCATTCTCAGGACTAGCGGGAGTCGAGCAGTACTTC; CDR3aa: CASTPFSGLAGVEQYF
v_gene: TRBV6-5; abundance: many; d_gene: .; j_gene: TRBJ2-5; CDR3nt: TGTGCCAGCAGTTACTCGGCGTACAGCGAGACCCAGTACTTC; CDR3aa: CASSYSAYSETQYF
v_gene: TRBV10-2; abundance: many; d_gene: .; j_gene: TRBJ1-4; CDR3nt: TGCGCCAGCAGTGAGCGAGAAAAACTGTTTTTT; CDR3aa: CASSEREKLFF
v_gene: TRBV7-2; abundance: .; d_gene: .; j_gene: TRBJ1-2; CDR3nt: TGTGCCAGCAGCTCCTATAACTCTTACAGGGATGGCTACACCTTC; CDR3aa: CASSSYNSYRDGYTF
v_gene: TRBV27; abundance: few; d_gene: .; j_gene: TRBJ2-7; CDR3nt: TGTGCCAGCAGTCGACAGGCCGCTTACTACGAGCAGTACTTC; CDR3aa: CASSRQAAYYEQYF
v_gene: TRBV20-1; abundance: many; d_gene: .; j_gene: TRBJ1-4; CDR3nt: TGCAGTGCCTCCAAGGCGGGCAGGGGCGATGAAAAACTGTTTTTT; CDR3aa: CSASKAGRGDEKLFF
v_gene: TRBV6-6; abundance: .; d_gene: .; j_gene: TRBJ1-4; CDR3nt: TGTGCCAGTCGGTTGTCAACTAATGAAAAACTGTTTTTT; CDR3aa: CASRLSTNEKLFF
v_gene: TRBV28; abundance: many; d_gene: .; j_gene: TRBJ2-3; CDR3nt: TGTGCCAGCAGTTCCTACATCGGGACCAGAACAGATACGCAGTATTTT; CDR3aa: CASSSYIGTRTDTQYF
v_gene: TRBV5-4; abundance: many; d_gene: TRBD2; j_gene: TRBJ2-1; CDR3nt: TGTGCCAGCAGCTTAACTAGCGGGAGATCCTACAATGAGCAGTTCTTC; CDR3aa: CASSLTSGRSYNEQFF
v_gene: TRBV20-1; abundance: many; d_gene: TRBD2; j_gene: TRBJ2-3; CDR3nt: TGCAGTGCTGGGGGACTAGCGACTAGCACAGATACGCAGTATTTT; CDR3aa: CSAGGLATSTDTQYF
v_gene: TRBV20-1; abundance: many; d_gene: TRBD2; j_gene: TRBJ2-3; CDR3nt: TGCAGTGCGGGGGGACTAGCGGGCCTCACAGATACGCAGTATTTT; CDR3aa: CSAGGLAGLTDTQYF
v_gene: TRBV12-3/TRBV12-4; abundance: many; d_gene: TRBD2; j_gene: TRBJ2-1; CDR3nt: TGTGCCAGCAGTTCTAGCGGGAGCTCCTACAATGAGCAGTTCTTC; CDR3aa: CASSSSGSSYNEQFF
v_gene: TRBV4-3; abundance: many; d_gene: .; j_gene: TRBJ2-1; CDR3nt: TGCGCCAGCAGCCAAGATCGGGGAAGCTCCTACAATGAGCAGTTCTTC; CDR3aa: CASSQDRGSSYNEQFF
v_gene: TRBV5-1; abundance: .; d_gene: TRBD2; j_gene: TRBJ2-5; CDR3nt: TGCGCCAGCAGCACCGGACTAGCGGGAGGGCCGCGGGAGACCCAGTACTTC; CDR3aa: CASSTGLAGGPRETQYF
v_gene: TRBV15; abundance: many; d_gene: .; j_gene: TRBJ2-3; CDR3nt: TGTGCCACCAGCAGGGGGGTCGAGCCCACAGATACGCAGTATTTT; CDR3aa: CATSRGVEPTDTQYF
v_gene: TRBV7-2; abundance: many; d_gene: TRBD2; j_gene: TRBJ2-7; CDR3nt: TGTGCCAGCAGCTTAGCGGGCAGGACTAGCGACGAGCAGTACTTC; CDR3aa: CASSLAGRTSDEQYF
v_gene: TRBV7-9; abundance: .; d_gene: .; j_gene: TRBJ1-2; CDR3nt: TGTGCCAGCAGCTCGTCGGGGGGCAGCTATGGCTACACCTTC; CDR3aa: CASSSSGGSYGYTF
v_gene: TRBV24-1; abundance: many; d_gene: .; j_gene: TRBJ2-1; CDR3nt: TGTGCCACCAGTGGGACAGATTACAATGAGCAGTTCTTC; CDR3aa: CATSGTDYNEQFF
v_gene: TRBV12-3/TRBV12-4; abundance: many; d_gene: TRBD2; j_gene: TRBJ2-3; CDR3nt: TGTGCCAGCAGTTTAGGTAGCGGGGGGGCAGATACGCAGTATTTT; CDR3aa: CASSLGSGGADTQYF
v_gene: TRBV7-2; abundance: many; d_gene: .; j_gene: TRBJ1-2; CDR3nt: TGTGCCAGCAGCCCCCTTCAAGGGATTCGGCATTTCGGAGGCTACACCTTC; CDR3aa: CASSPLQGIRHFGGYTF
v_gene: TRBV28; abundance: many; d_gene: .; j_gene: TRBJ2-1; CDR3nt: TGTGCCAGCCTCGCCGGGTTCAGCTCCTACAATGAGCAGTTCTTC; CDR3aa: CASLAGFSSYNEQFF
v_gene: TRBV7-2; abundance: many; d_gene: .; j_gene: TRBJ2-7; CDR3nt: TGTGCCAGCAGCTTGTTTGGGGGGAGCTCCTACGAGCAGTACTTC; CDR3aa: CASSLFGGSSYEQYF
v_gene: TRBV28; abundance: many; d_gene: TRBD1; j_gene: TRBJ2-1; CDR3nt: TGTGCCAGCAGTTCCTCGACAGGGAGATCCTACAATGAGCAGTTCTTC; CDR3aa: CASSSSTGRSYNEQFF
v_gene: TRBV7-9; abundance: few; d_gene: .; j_gene: TRBJ1-4; CDR3nt: TGTGCCAGCAGCTCACGGGGCGGAGTAAATGAAAAACTGTTTTTT; CDR3aa: CASSSRGGVNEKLFF
v_gene: TRBV10-3; abundance: many; d_gene: .; j_gene: TRBJ1-5; CDR3nt: TGTGCCATCAGTGAGTCGGGTCTGGGCGATCAGCCCCAGCATTTT; CDR3aa: CAISESGLGDQPQHF
v_gene: TRBV20-1; abundance: many; d_gene: .; j_gene: TRBJ2-7; CDR3nt: TGCAGTGCTAGCGGTGTGGGGCAAAACCCCTACGAGCAGTACTTC; CDR3aa: CSASGVGQNPYEQYF
v_gene: TRBV2; abundance: many; d_gene: .; j_gene: TRBJ1-5; CDR3nt: TGTGCCAGCAGTGAACGGGGGGCTGATCAGCCCCAGCATTTT; CDR3aa: CASSERGADQPQHF
v_gene: TRBV5-1; abundance: many; d_gene: .; j_gene: TRBJ2-5; CDR3nt: TGCGCCAGCAGCCCGGGACTGGGGCTCCGTCAAGAGACCCAGTACTTC; CDR3aa: CASSPGLGLRQETQYF
v_gene: TRBV4-3; abundance: many; d_gene: TRBD2; j_gene: TRBJ2-7; CDR3nt: TGCGCCAGCAGCCAAGACCCCGGACTAGCCTACGAGCAGTACTTC; CDR3aa: CASSQDPGLAYEQYF
v_gene: TRBV3-1; abundance: many; d_gene: .; j_gene: TRBJ2-1; CDR3nt: TGTGCCAGCAGCCTTCGGAGTAGGCCGCAGTTCTTC; CDR3aa: CASSLRSRPQFF
v_gene: TRBV20-1; abundance: many; d_gene: .; j_gene: TRBJ2-3; CDR3nt: TGCAGTGCGGCTCAGACTGGGAATACGCAGTATTTT; CDR3aa: CSAAQTGNTQYF
v_gene: TRBV19; abundance: many; d_gene: .; j_gene: TRBJ2-2; CDR3nt: TGTGCCAGTAGGGTACAGCAGACCGGGGAGCTGTTTTTT; CDR3aa: CASRVQQTGELFF
v_gene: TRBV10-2; abundance: many; d_gene: TRBD1; j_gene: TRBJ1-2; CDR3nt: TGCGCCAGCAGGGATGCCACAAGACAGGGCTATGGCTACACCTTC; CDR3aa: CASRDATRQGYGYTF
v_gene: TRBV4-3; abundance: many; d_gene: .; j_gene: TRBJ1-3; CDR3nt: TGCGCCAGCAGCCAAGAATCTTTCTCTGGAAACACCATATATTTT; CDR3aa: CASSQESFSGNTIYF
v_gene: TRBV2; abundance: many; d_gene: TRBD1; j_gene: TRBJ1-2; CDR3nt: TGTGCCAGCAGAGGGACAGGACCCTATGGCTACACCTTC; CDR3aa: CASRGTGPYGYTF
v_gene: TRBV2; abundance: many; d_gene: .; j_gene: TRBJ1-1; CDR3nt: TGTGCCAGCAGGGATGGGAGTTCTGAAGCTTTCTTT; CDR3aa: CASRDGSSEAFF
v_gene: TRBV12-3/TRBV12-4; abundance: many; d_gene: .; j_gene: TRBJ2-5; CDR3nt: TGTGCCAGCACGAGTAGCGTGGGGGAGACCCAGTACTTC; CDR3aa: CASTSSVGETQYF
v_gene: TRBV7-7; abundance: many; d_gene: .; j_gene: TRBJ2-3; CDR3nt: TGTGCCAGCAGCCCCACGGACTCGCCGCAAGAATCAGATACGCAGTATTTT; CDR3aa: CASSPTDSPQESDTQYF
v_gene: TRBV19; abundance: many; d_gene: .; j_gene: TRBJ1-2; CDR3nt: TGTGCCAGTAGTATAAGCGGTTCGGATTCTAACTATGGCTACACCTTC; CDR3aa: CASSISGSDSNYGYTF
v_gene: TRBV7-7; abundance: .; d_gene: .; j_gene: TRBJ2-5; CDR3nt: TGTGCCAGCAGCTCCACCCCAGGGATGACCCAGTACTTC; CDR3aa: CASSSTPGMTQYF
v_gene: TRBV10-1; abundance: many; d_gene: .; j_gene: TRBJ1-1; CDR3nt: TGCGCCAGCAGTGATACCACTGAAGCTTTCTTT; CDR3aa: CASSDTTEAFF
v_gene: TRBV5-6; abundance: many; d_gene: .; j_gene: TRBJ2-2; CDR3nt: TGTGCCAGCAGCGGCCGGGTCCCTCTTAACACCGGGGAGCTGTTTTTT; CDR3aa: CASSGRVPLNTGELFF
v_gene: TRBV4-3; abundance: many; d_gene: TRBD1; j_gene: TRBJ1-4; CDR3nt: TGCGCCAGCAGCCCCCGGGACAGGCCTAATGAAAAACTGTTTTTT; CDR3aa: CASSPRDRPNEKLFF
v_gene: TRBV21-1; abundance: many; d_gene: .; j_gene: TRBJ2-7; CDR3nt: TGTGCCAGCACCCCGGACAGGGGAGGCGAGCAGTACTTC; CDR3aa: CASTPDRGGEQYF
v_gene: TRBV12-3/TRBV12-4; abundance: many; d_gene: .; j_gene: TRBJ1-1; CDR3nt: TGTGCCAGCACCAATCCTCCGGGGGCAAAAGCTTTCTTT; CDR3aa: CASTNPPGAKAFF
v_gene: TRBV20-1; abundance: many; d_gene: TRBD1; j_gene: TRBJ2-1; CDR3nt: TGCAGTGCGACCGACAGGGGCGCCTACAATGAGCAGTTCTTC; CDR3aa: CSATDRGAYNEQFF
v_gene: TRBV7-2; abundance: many; d_gene: .; j_gene: TRBJ2-1; CDR3nt: TGTGCCAGCAGCTTAGTTAGTCGTCCCAATGAGCAGTTCTTC; CDR3aa: CASSLVSRPNEQFF